This T cell receptor (beta chain) was captured by sequencing in a study of blood T cells in healthy people across ages. For the second PCR, which ran for 7 to 11 cycles, a sample-barcoded 5' primer and a J-beta primer mix were used. TCRdb passed the 5' RACE reads through MiXCR, listing each CDR3 protein once. In the table there are approximately 800,000 distinct CDR3 sequences, under 80% of which are singletons. Per the germline V gene, CDR1 is MNHEY and CDR2 is SMNVEV (reference sequence). The V end was cut by 0 bases, the J end by 6 bases, with 3 bases between. The CDR3 loop spans 12 amino acids. The source is a young man in good health. Sequencing was done on a sample of blood. The genes are TRBV27 and TRBJ2-1; no firm D call. The CDR3 DNA reads as TGTGCCAGCAGTTTATCCGTCAATGAGCAGTTCTTC. Residues: CASSLSVNEQFF.